Below are 14 T cell receptor beta chains sequenced from a single sample in a study of T cell repertoires in ileal Crohn's disease. Time point indicated: neoterminal ileum biopsy at postoperative endoscopy, about 6 months after surgery. Clones were read by immunoSEQ multiplex PCR, and TCRdb kept only the in-frame ones, dropping some. The sample shows more than 10,000 clones, around 80% of them seen only once. Sequenced input: ileal tissue. The receptors shown here come from an adult with Crohn's disease.

This clone was observed a handful of times. The V call is TRBV4-1, the J call TRBJ2-5, with TRBD1 matching over 8 bases. The CDR3 has 18 amino acids. The trim removed 0 bases at V and 8 bases at J, leaving 17 bases unmatched. Looked up from germline, CDR1 is MGHRA and CDR2 is YSYEKL. The CDR3 DNA sequence: TGCGCCAGCAGCCAAGAGAGAAGGGGACAGGATCCCCTCGATACCCAGTACTTC. Its protein is CASSQERRGQDPLDTQYF.

The chain links TRBV7-3 to TRBJ2-3, with D maybe TRBD1 (6 bases). V gave up 3 bases and J gave up 0 bases, with 22 bases separating them. The CDR3 has 19 residues. Germline loops: CDR1 SGHTA, CDR2 FQGTGA. CDR3 sequence (DNA): TGTGCCAGCAGCTTGAGGGGGAGCGGATATGAGCCCAGCACAGATACGCAGTATTTT. Its protein product is CASSLRGSGYEPSTDTQYF. Based on the CDR3 plus reference TRBV7-3 and TRBJ2-3, the full variable domain is GAGVSQTPSNKVTEKGKYVELRCDPISGHTALYWYRQSLGQGPEFLIYFQGTGAADDSGLPNDRFFAVRPEGSVSTLKIQRTERGDSAVYLCASSLRGSGYEPSTDTQYFGPGTRLTVL.

By share, this clone counts as medium-sized (0.01 to 0.1%). This chain connects TRBV9 to TRBJ2-1, with 8 bases that match TRBD2. The V gene end was trimmed by 3 bases and the J gene end by 10 bases; junction bases not matched to a gene: 9. Germline values: CDR1 SGDLS, CDR2 YYNGEE. The CDR3 has 14 amino acids. The chain's CDR3 is CASSGGVSSGEQFF. The CDR3 DNA is TGTGCCAGCAGCGGAGGGGTTTCTAGCGGGGAGCAGTTCTTC. The full variable domain, completed using reference TRBV9 and TRBJ2-1, is DSGVTQTPKHLITATGQRVTLRCSPRSGDLSVYWYQQSLDQGLQFLIQYYNGEERAKGNILERFSAQQFPDLHSELNLSSLELGDSALYFCASSGGVSSGEQFFGPGTRLTVL.

V usage is TRBV6-5 and J usage is TRBJ2-7, with 7 bases identical to TRBD1. CDR3 size: 11 residues. V lost 4 bases, J lost 7 bases, and 1 base stayed unmatched. From germline, CDR1 is MNHEY and CDR2 SVGAGI. This chain's CDR3 is CASSLDREQYF. The CDR3 bases are TGTGCCAGCAGTTTGGACAGGGAGCAGTACTTC.

V usage is TRBV5-4 and J usage is TRBJ1-3; TRBD1 matches 8 bases. The germline gives CDR1 SGHNT, CDR2 YYREEE (reference sequence). This CDR3 region has 14 residues. Trimming removed 4 bases from V and 4 bases from J; junction bases left unmatched: 4. CDR3 region: CASSDRTGGNTIYF. The CDR3 region has the DNA TGTGCCAGCAGCGATCGGACAGGGGGAAACACCATATATTTT.

The chain links TRBV14 to TRBJ1-6; 10 bases are shared with TRBD1. There are 16 residues in the CDR3. From germline, CDR1 is SGHDN and CDR2 FVKESK. V gave up 4 bases and J gave up 4 bases; unmatched junction bases: 4. CDR3 region: CASSLRQGAYNSPLHF. The CDR3 bases are TGTGCCAGCAGCCTACGACAGGGGGCTTATAATTCACCCCTCCACTTT.

This chain joins TRBV30 and TRBJ1-2, with D unclear. Between the trimmed V and J ends, which lost 3 bases and 8 bases, there was a span of 13 bases. Germline values: CDR1 GTSNPN, CDR2 SVGIG (reference sequence). This CDR3 is built from 12 residues. The CDR3 protein is CAWSLGLRGYTF. CDR3 in DNA: TGTGCCTGGAGCCTAGGACTGCGGGGCTACACCTTC.

The chain employs TRBV5-1 and TRBJ2-5; weak D call: TRBD1 (6 bases). V was clipped by 4 bases and J by 5 bases, with 18 bases between them. There are 15 residues in the CDR3. CDR1 SGHRS and CDR2 YFSETQ come from the germline V gene. The chain's CDR3 is CASSGQGQRTETQYF. CDR3 bases: TGCGCCAGCAGCGGGCAAGGACAGCGGACGGAGACCCAGTACTTC.

V usage is TRBV7-8 and J usage is TRBJ2-1, with D perhaps matching TRBD2 (7 bases). Trimming stripped 3 bases from V and 5 bases from J, with 14 bases between. CDR1 SGHVS and CDR2 FQNEAQ come from the germline V gene. The length of the CDR3 is 15 residues. The CDR3 coding sequence is TGTGCCAGCAGCTTTAGGGGGGGACTTCACAATGAGCAGTTCTTC. The encoded protein is CASSFRGGLHNEQFF.

This sequence joins TRBV6-1 and TRBJ1-2; tentative D call: TRBD1 (6 bases). V was shortened by 3 bases and J by 6 bases, with 11 bases between the two germline ends. Germline CDR1 MNHNS, CDR2 SASEGT. There are 13 residues in the CDR3. The CDR3 spells CASSDPNRDGYTF. The DNA of the CDR3 is TGTGCCAGCAGTGATCCTAACAGGGATGGCTACACCTTC.

J is TRBJ1-3 and V is TRBV4-2; the D gene is possibly TRBD1 (5 bases). Germline CDR1 reads LGHNA; CDR2 reads YNFKEQ. V was cut by 0 bases and J by 4 bases, with 10 bases left in between. The CDR3 is 15 residues long. The CDR3 loop is CASSQEGLGGNTIYF. The CDR3 DNA is TGTGCCAGCAGCCAAGAGGGGCTGGGGGGAAACACCATATATTTT.

This clone was counted a single time. The chain has TRBV28 and TRBJ2-7; no clear D gene. The CDR3 is 12 amino acids. Germline V gene data show CDR1 as MDHEN and CDR2 as SYDVKM. The germline V and J ends were trimmed by 5 bases and 7 bases, with 12 bases remaining between them. CDR3 sequence reads: CASSAPTEEQYF. CDR3 in DNA: TGTGCCAGCAGTGCCCCTACTGAAGAGCAGTACTTC.

This clone turned up a few times. The chain carries TRBV5-5 and TRBJ1-6; tentatively, D is TRBD1 (5 bases). CDR3 length: 14 residues. Germline CDR1 SGHKS, CDR2 YYEKEE (reference sequence). Trimming left V 0 bases short and J 9 bases short, with 10 bases between. CDR3: CASSLGVGGSPLHF. The CDR3 nucleotides read TGTGCCAGCAGCTTGGGTGTCGGGGGTTCACCCCTCCACTTT.

V usage is TRBV9 and J usage is TRBJ2-7; tentative D call: TRBD1 (6 bases). The CDR3 contains 15 residues. V lost 0 bases and J 3 bases, leaving 13 bases between the germline ends. The V gene's germline CDR1 is SGDLS and CDR2 YYNGEE. CDR3 nucleotide sequence: TGTGCCAGCAGCGTAGGCGAACAGGGCTACTACGAGCAGTACTTC. This gives the protein CASSVGEQGYYEQYF. The full variable domain, completed using reference TRBV9 and TRBJ2-7, is DSGVTQTPKHLITATGQRVTLRCSPRSGDLSVYWYQQSLDQGLQFLIQYYNGEERAKGNILERFSAQQFPDLHSELNLSSLELGDSALYFCASSVGEQGYYEQYFGPGTRLTVT.